This record looks at one T cell receptor (beta chain) sequence and its context. Repertoires were generated with immunoSEQ multiplex PCR, while TCRdb's copy carries only in-frame clones and drops some. The repertoire holds more than 120,000 clones, with over 75% as singletons. The data were taken from a study of blood T cell repertoires in COVID-19. Study as a whole: Cohort 3 recovery required two negative PCRs, clearance, or symptom resolution. T cells, B-cell-depleted T cells, or PBMCs provided the cDNA or gDNA that served as material.

The V end was cut by 7 bases, the J end by 7 bases, with 13 bases between. This CDR3 comprises 13 residues. CDR1 is LNHDA and CDR2 is SQIVND in the germline V gene (reference sequence). The cohort comprised adults aged roughly 18 to 100 years residing in approximately 25 US areas. Researchers sorted participants into cohorts using their self-reported clinical history. Sequencing input: PBMCs or T cells enriched from blood (not recorded which). The receptor was derived from a man aged 50 or older in a cohort exposed to, infected with or recovered from COVID-19 (not recorded which). The J gene is TRBJ1-4, the V gene TRBV19; no reliable D call. The CDR3 region is CASMHQEGEKLFF. In nucleotides, the CDR3 is TGTGCCAGTATGCATCAGGAGGGTGAAAAACTGTTTTTT.